These T cell receptor beta chains were read from a single sample in a study of tumor and adjacent non-tumor tissue in lung cancer. MiXCR, run by TCRdb on the multiplex PCR reads, gives a single entry per CDR3 protein. In the table there are about 93,000 distinct CDR3 sequences, 67% of which are singletons. The specimen was lung tumor tissue. Receptors originate from a man aged 60 to 69 with non-small cell lung cancer. The CDR3 runs from the conserved cysteine through the conserved F or W. The D gene is left open where the match is weak. Clone size is given for some rows only: seen once, a few or many times, or a class if the clone is expanded.

d_call: NA; cdr3_length: 15; v_call: TRBV4-2; j_call: TRBJ1-2; clone_size: NA; cdr3_aa: CASSQAPRTHNGYTF; cdr3_nt: TGTGCCAGCAGCCAAGCCCCCAGGACACATAATGGCTACACCTTC
d_call: TRBD1; cdr3_length: 15; v_call: TRBV6-6; j_call: TRBJ2-7; clone_size: NA; cdr3_aa: CASTLGQGGLHEQYF; cdr3_nt: TGTGCCAGCACCTTAGGACAGGGTGGCCTCCACGAACAGTACTTC
d_call: TRBD1; cdr3_length: 16; v_call: TRBV11-2; j_call: TRBJ2-7; clone_size: NA; cdr3_aa: CASRLVIGQGSCEQYF; cdr3_nt: TGTGCCAGCAGGTTAGTCATCGGACAGGGGAGCTGCGAGCAGTACTTC
d_call: NA; cdr3_length: 11; v_call: TRBV6-5; j_call: TRBJ2-5; clone_size: NA; cdr3_aa: CASSPWDTQYF; cdr3_nt: TGTGCCAGCAGTCCCTGGGATACCCAGTACTTC
d_call: NA; cdr3_length: 13; v_call: TRBV24-1; j_call: TRBJ2-7; clone_size: NA; cdr3_aa: CATSGGGRDEQYF; cdr3_nt: TGTGCCACCAGTGGTGGGGGGCGCGACGAGCAGTACTTC
d_call: NA; cdr3_length: 14; v_call: TRBV11-1; j_call: TRBJ1-4; clone_size: NA; cdr3_aa: CASSRRPNNEKLFF; cdr3_nt: TGTGCCAGCAGCCGAAGGCCTAACAATGAAAAACTGTTTTTT
d_call: NA; cdr3_length: 14; v_call: TRBV4-3; j_call: TRBJ1-3; clone_size: once; cdr3_aa: CTSRLRGAGNTIYF; cdr3_nt: TGCACCAGCAGGCTACGGGGAGCTGGAAACACCATATATTTT
d_call: TRBD1; cdr3_length: 14; v_call: TRBV12-3/TRBV12-4; j_call: TRBJ1-4; clone_size: many; cdr3_aa: CASSPGTVNEKLFF; cdr3_nt: TGTGCCAGCAGTCCCGGGACAGTGAATGAAAAACTGTTTTTT
d_call: TRBD1; cdr3_length: 13; v_call: TRBV12-3/TRBV12-4; j_call: TRBJ1-2; clone_size: NA; cdr3_aa: CASSRGTDYGYTF; cdr3_nt: TGTGCCAGCAGTCGGGGGACAGACTATGGTTACACCTTC
d_call: NA; cdr3_length: 15; v_call: TRBV11-3; j_call: TRBJ2-6; clone_size: NA; cdr3_aa: CAISQEGSGPNVLTF; cdr3_nt: TGTGCCATCAGCCAAGAGGGTTCTGGGCCCAACGTCCTGACTTTC
d_call: TRBD1; cdr3_length: 15; v_call: TRBV24-1; j_call: TRBJ1-4; clone_size: few; cdr3_aa: CATSDPRQGYEKLFF; cdr3_nt: TGTGCCACCAGTGATCCTAGACAGGGGTATGAAAAACTGTTTTTT
d_call: NA; cdr3_length: 16; v_call: TRBV4-3; j_call: TRBJ1-5; clone_size: NA; cdr3_aa: CASSRRWRISNQPQHF; cdr3_nt: TGCGCCAGCAGCCGACGTTGGCGGATAAGCAATCAGCCCCAGCATTTT
d_call: NA; cdr3_length: 13; v_call: TRBV5-4; j_call: TRBJ2-1; clone_size: many; cdr3_aa: CASIGLGDNEQFF; cdr3_nt: TGTGCCAGCATTGGGCTGGGGGACAATGAGCAGTTCTTC
d_call: TRBD1; cdr3_length: 14; v_call: TRBV11-1; j_call: TRBJ2-1; clone_size: many; cdr3_aa: CASSYGQGAYEQFF; cdr3_nt: TGTGCCAGCAGCTACGGACAGGGGGCTTATGAGCAGTTCTTC
d_call: NA; cdr3_length: 13; v_call: TRBV4-3; j_call: TRBJ1-1; clone_size: many; cdr3_aa: CASSQGENTEAFF; cdr3_nt: TGCGCCAGCAGCCAAGGAGAGAACACTGAAGCTTTCTTT
d_call: NA; cdr3_length: 15; v_call: TRBV11-1; j_call: TRBJ2-2; clone_size: NA; cdr3_aa: CASSLLGRGAGELFF; cdr3_nt: TGTGCCAGCAGCTTATTAGGTAGGGGCGCCGGGGAGCTGTTTTTT
d_call: NA; cdr3_length: 15; v_call: TRBV4-2; j_call: TRBJ1-2; clone_size: NA; cdr3_aa: CASSPPPGVNYDYTF; cdr3_nt: TGTGCCAGCAGCCCACCGCCTGGGGTTAACTATGACTACACCTTC
d_call: NA; cdr3_length: 15; v_call: TRBV5-1; j_call: TRBJ2-1; clone_size: NA; cdr3_aa: CASRSPLTAYNEQFF; cdr3_nt: TGCGCCAGCAGGTCACCCCTGACAGCCTACAATGAGCAGTTCTTC
d_call: NA; cdr3_length: 13; v_call: TRBV29-1; j_call: TRBJ2-2; clone_size: many; cdr3_aa: CSVLGQSTGELFF; cdr3_nt: TGCAGCGTCTTAGGACAGTCGACCGGGGAGCTGTTTTTT
d_call: NA; cdr3_length: 16; v_call: TRBV20-1; j_call: TRBJ1-3; clone_size: NA; cdr3_aa: CSARGIPGFSGNTIYF; cdr3_nt: TGCAGTGCTAGAGGGATACCAGGGTTCTCTGGAAACACCATATATTTT
d_call: TRBD1; cdr3_length: 15; v_call: TRBV11-3; j_call: TRBJ2-2; clone_size: NA; cdr3_aa: CAGSPGTGSTGELFF; cdr3_nt: TGTGCCGGCAGTCCCGGGACAGGGAGTACCGGGGAGCTGTTTTTT
d_call: NA; cdr3_length: 14; v_call: TRBV4-1; j_call: TRBJ1-5; clone_size: many; cdr3_aa: CASSQEGGGQPQHF; cdr3_nt: TGCGCCAGCAGCCAAGAAGGAGGTGGACAGCCCCAGCATTTT
d_call: NA; cdr3_length: 15; v_call: TRBV5-1; j_call: TRBJ1-2; clone_size: many; cdr3_aa: CASSRTAGDNYGYTF; cdr3_nt: TGCGCCAGCAGCCGTACGGCAGGGGATAACTATGGCTACACCTTC
d_call: NA; cdr3_length: 16; v_call: TRBV2; j_call: TRBJ1-3; clone_size: NA; cdr3_aa: CASSDSRLSSGNTIYF; cdr3_nt: TGTGCCAGCAGTGATAGCAGGTTAAGCTCTGGAAACACCATATATTTT
d_call: NA; cdr3_length: 15; v_call: TRBV11-2; j_call: TRBJ2-6; clone_size: NA; cdr3_aa: CASSPPVSEANVLTF; cdr3_nt: TGTGCCAGCAGCCCGCCGGTCTCTGAGGCCAACGTCCTGACTTTC
d_call: TRBD2; cdr3_length: 18; v_call: TRBV24-1; j_call: TRBJ2-1; clone_size: few; cdr3_aa: CATSDPNRLAFSYNEQFF; cdr3_nt: TGTGCCACCAGTGATCCGAACAGACTAGCGTTCTCCTACAATGAGCAGTTCTTC
d_call: TRBD1; cdr3_length: 15; v_call: TRBV28; j_call: TRBJ1-4; clone_size: few; cdr3_aa: CASGRTDRGYEKLFF; cdr3_nt: TGTGCCAGCGGCCGAACGGACAGGGGGTATGAAAAACTGTTTTTT
d_call: NA; cdr3_length: 11; v_call: TRBV6-2/TRBV6-3; j_call: TRBJ2-2; clone_size: many; cdr3_aa: CASNLAGELFF; cdr3_nt: TGTGCCAGCAACCTAGCCGGGGAGCTGTTTTTT
d_call: TRBD2; cdr3_length: 14; v_call: TRBV11-3; j_call: TRBJ2-1; clone_size: few; cdr3_aa: CASHGTSGSHEQFF; cdr3_nt: TGTGCCAGCCACGGGACTAGCGGGAGCCATGAGCAGTTCTTC
d_call: NA; cdr3_length: 13; v_call: TRBV29-1; j_call: TRBJ2-1; clone_size: once; cdr3_aa: CSVERVVSSVQFF; cdr3_nt: TGCAGCGTTGAAAGGGTAGTCTCCAGCGTGCAGTTCTTC
d_call: TRBD1; cdr3_length: 15; v_call: TRBV5-6; j_call: TRBJ2-6; clone_size: many; cdr3_aa: CASSLKGTAATVLTF; cdr3_nt: TGTGCCAGCAGCTTGAAAGGGACAGCCGCAACCGTCCTGACTTTC
d_call: NA; cdr3_length: 12; v_call: TRBV20-1; j_call: TRBJ2-7; clone_size: NA; cdr3_aa: CSAVGSSYGQYF; cdr3_nt: TGCAGTGCTGTGGGCAGCTCCTACGGGCAGTACTTT
d_call: TRBD1; cdr3_length: 12; v_call: TRBV20-1; j_call: TRBJ1-1; clone_size: NA; cdr3_aa: CSARDRYTEGFF; cdr3_nt: TGCAGTGCCAGGGACAGGTACACTGAAGGTTTCTTT
d_call: NA; cdr3_length: 10; v_call: TRBV20-1; j_call: TRBJ1-4; clone_size: NA; cdr3_aa: CSARREKLFF; cdr3_nt: TGCAGTGCCAGACGTGAAAAACTGTTTTTT
d_call: NA; cdr3_length: 12; v_call: TRBV20-1; j_call: TRBJ2-7; clone_size: NA; cdr3_aa: CSVRSARFEQYF; cdr3_nt: TGCAGTGTTCGTAGCGCCCGCTTCGAACAGTACTTC
d_call: NA; cdr3_length: 14; v_call: TRBV12-3/TRBV12-4; j_call: TRBJ2-1; clone_size: many; cdr3_aa: CASRSVQGIRGQFF; cdr3_nt: TGTGCCAGCAGGTCGGTACAGGGAATTCGCGGGCAGTTCTTC
d_call: NA; cdr3_length: 16; v_call: TRBV7-9; j_call: TRBJ2-5; clone_size: many; cdr3_aa: CASSSTPGTHQETQYF; cdr3_nt: TGTGCCAGCAGCTCAACTCCCGGGACCCACCAAGAGACCCAGTACTTC
d_call: NA; cdr3_length: 13; v_call: TRBV12-3/TRBV12-4; j_call: TRBJ1-1; clone_size: NA; cdr3_aa: CASTFRDIQKAFF; cdr3_nt: TGTGCCAGCACTTTTCGGGACATACAGAAAGCTTTCTTT
d_call: NA; cdr3_length: 16; v_call: TRBV28; j_call: TRBJ2-2; clone_size: NA; cdr3_aa: CASSPLEGSGTGELFF; cdr3_nt: TGTGCCAGCAGCCCCCTTGAGGGGAGCGGGACCGGGGAGCTGTTTTTT
d_call: NA; cdr3_length: 13; v_call: TRBV6-5; j_call: TRBJ2-1; clone_size: NA; cdr3_aa: CTSRESGHDEQFF; cdr3_nt: TGTACCAGCAGAGAGTCCGGCCACGATGAGCAGTTCTTC
d_call: NA; cdr3_length: 15; v_call: TRBV5-6; j_call: TRBJ2-3; clone_size: NA; cdr3_aa: CASSSDMILTDTQYF; cdr3_nt: TGTGCCAGTAGCTCTGACATGATTCTCACAGATACGCAGTATTTT
d_call: NA; cdr3_length: 16; v_call: TRBV4-2; j_call: TRBJ2-4; clone_size: NA; cdr3_aa: CASSQDAVPRANTRYF; cdr3_nt: TGTGCCAGCAGCCAAGATGCGGTCCCCCGAGCGAACACTCGATACTTC
d_call: NA; cdr3_length: 13; v_call: TRBV6-2/TRBV6-3; j_call: TRBJ2-1; clone_size: NA; cdr3_aa: CASNPDNYNEQFF; cdr3_nt: TGTGCCAGCAATCCCGACAACTACAATGAGCAGTTCTTC
d_call: NA; cdr3_length: 13; v_call: TRBV12-3/TRBV12-4; j_call: TRBJ2-1; clone_size: many; cdr3_aa: CASSRGRYNEQFF; cdr3_nt: TGTGCCAGCAGTCGCGGTCGATACAATGAGCAGTTCTTC
d_call: TRBD2; cdr3_length: 15; v_call: TRBV12-3/TRBV12-4; j_call: TRBJ2-7; clone_size: NA; cdr3_aa: CVSSLGGTSGVEQYF; cdr3_nt: TGTGTCAGCAGTTTAGGAGGGACTAGCGGGGTGGAGCAGTACTTC
d_call: TRBD1; cdr3_length: 17; v_call: TRBV13; j_call: TRBJ2-7; clone_size: NA; cdr3_aa: CASSLGVRDRDSYEQYF; cdr3_nt: TGTGCCAGTAGCTTAGGCGTCCGGGACAGGGACTCCTACGAGCAGTACTTC
d_call: NA; cdr3_length: 12; v_call: TRBV12-3/TRBV12-4; j_call: TRBJ1-2; clone_size: NA; cdr3_aa: CASSTDSHGYTF; cdr3_nt: TGTGCCAGCAGCACGGACAGCCATGGCTACACCTTC
d_call: NA; cdr3_length: 13; v_call: TRBV11-3; j_call: TRBJ2-1; clone_size: NA; cdr3_aa: CTSSLDIGDEQFF; cdr3_nt: TGTACCAGCAGCTTAGATATAGGAGATGAGCAGTTCTTC
d_call: TRBD1; cdr3_length: 16; v_call: TRBV12-3/TRBV12-4; j_call: TRBJ1-2; clone_size: NA; cdr3_aa: CASSFLGTDTSYGYTF; cdr3_nt: TGTGCCAGTAGTTTTCTAGGGACAGACACTAGCTATGGCTACACCTTC
d_call: TRBD2; cdr3_length: 17; v_call: TRBV20-1; j_call: TRBJ2-5; clone_size: NA; cdr3_aa: CSARDLPDSGSRETQYF; cdr3_nt: TGCAGTGCTAGAGATCTGCCGGATAGCGGGAGTCGTGAGACCCAGTACTTC
d_call: NA; cdr3_length: 14; v_call: TRBV20-1; j_call: TRBJ1-2; clone_size: NA; cdr3_aa: CSARAAAGAYGYTF; cdr3_nt: TGCAGTGCTAGGGCGGCTGCAGGGGCATATGGCTACACCTTC
d_call: NA; cdr3_length: 18; v_call: TRBV29-1; j_call: TRBJ2-5; clone_size: NA; cdr3_aa: CSVEDGGGERVRGETQYF; cdr3_nt: TGCAGCGTTGAAGATGGTGGCGGCGAGCGGGTCCGAGGGGAGACCCAGTACTTC
d_call: TRBD1; cdr3_length: 15; v_call: TRBV6-5; j_call: TRBJ2-2; clone_size: once; cdr3_aa: CASSSGTVNTWELFF; cdr3_nt: TGTGCCAGCAGCTCCGGGACAGTGAATACCTGGGAGCTGTTTTTT